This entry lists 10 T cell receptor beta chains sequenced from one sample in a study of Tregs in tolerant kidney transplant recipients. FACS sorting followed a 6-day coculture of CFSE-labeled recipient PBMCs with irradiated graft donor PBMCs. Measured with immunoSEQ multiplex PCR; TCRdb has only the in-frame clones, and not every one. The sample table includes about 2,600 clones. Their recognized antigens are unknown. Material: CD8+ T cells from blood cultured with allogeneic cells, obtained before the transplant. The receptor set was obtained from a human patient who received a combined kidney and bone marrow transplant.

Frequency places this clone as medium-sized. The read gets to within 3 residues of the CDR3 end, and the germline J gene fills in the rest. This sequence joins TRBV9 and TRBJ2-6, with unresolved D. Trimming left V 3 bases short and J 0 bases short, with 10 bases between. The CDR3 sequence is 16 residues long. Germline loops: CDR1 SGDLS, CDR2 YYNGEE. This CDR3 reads CASSAPPHSGANVLTF. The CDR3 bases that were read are TGTGCCAGCAGCGCGCCCCCACACTCTGGGGCCAACGTC.

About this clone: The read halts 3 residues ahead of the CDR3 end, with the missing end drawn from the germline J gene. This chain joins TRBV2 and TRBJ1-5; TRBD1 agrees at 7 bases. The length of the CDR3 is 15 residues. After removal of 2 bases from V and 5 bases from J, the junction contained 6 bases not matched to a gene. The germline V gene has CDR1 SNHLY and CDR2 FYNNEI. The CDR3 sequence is CASSEYDREHQPQHF. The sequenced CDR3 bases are TGTGCCAGCAGTGAATACGACAGGGAGCATCAGCCC.

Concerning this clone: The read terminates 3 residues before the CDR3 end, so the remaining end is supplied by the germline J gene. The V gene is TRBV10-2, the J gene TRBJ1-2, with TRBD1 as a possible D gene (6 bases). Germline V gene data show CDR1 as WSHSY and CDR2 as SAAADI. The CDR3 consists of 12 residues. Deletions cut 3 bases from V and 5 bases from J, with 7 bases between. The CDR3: CASSEGQYGYTF. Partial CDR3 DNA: TGCGCCAGCAGTGAAGGACAGTATGGC.

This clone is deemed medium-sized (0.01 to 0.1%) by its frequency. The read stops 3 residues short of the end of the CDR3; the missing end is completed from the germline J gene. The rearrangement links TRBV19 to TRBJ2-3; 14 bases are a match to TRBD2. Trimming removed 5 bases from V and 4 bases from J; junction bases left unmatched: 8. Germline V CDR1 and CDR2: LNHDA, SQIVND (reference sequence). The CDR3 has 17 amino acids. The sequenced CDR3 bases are TGTGCCAGTAGTCCCCCGGGACTAGCGGGAGAGTCAGATACG. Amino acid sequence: CASSPPGLAGESDT. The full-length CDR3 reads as CASSPPGLAGESDTQYF.

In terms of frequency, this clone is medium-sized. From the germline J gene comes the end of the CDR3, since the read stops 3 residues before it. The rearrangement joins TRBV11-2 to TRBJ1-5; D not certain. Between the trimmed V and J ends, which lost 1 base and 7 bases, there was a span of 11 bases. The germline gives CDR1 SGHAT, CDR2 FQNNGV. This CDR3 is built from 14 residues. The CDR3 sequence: CASSLGPTGQPQHF. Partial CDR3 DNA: TGTGCCAGCAGCTTAGGCCCGACGGGGCAGCCC.

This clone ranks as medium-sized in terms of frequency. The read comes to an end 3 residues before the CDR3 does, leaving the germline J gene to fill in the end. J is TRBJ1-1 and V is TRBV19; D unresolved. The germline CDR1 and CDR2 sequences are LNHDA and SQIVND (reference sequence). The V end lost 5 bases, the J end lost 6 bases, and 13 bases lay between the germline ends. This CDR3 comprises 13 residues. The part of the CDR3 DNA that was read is TGTGCCAGTAGTTTCGGGGAGGGTCCTGAA. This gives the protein CASSFGEGPE. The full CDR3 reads CASSFGEGPEAFF. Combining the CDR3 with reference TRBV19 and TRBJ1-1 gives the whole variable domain DGGITQSPKYLFRKEGQNVTLSCEQNLNHDAMYWYRQDPGQGLRLIYYSQIVNDFQKGDIAEGYSVSREKKESFPLTVTSAQKNPTAFYLCASSFGEGPEAFFGQGTRLTVV.

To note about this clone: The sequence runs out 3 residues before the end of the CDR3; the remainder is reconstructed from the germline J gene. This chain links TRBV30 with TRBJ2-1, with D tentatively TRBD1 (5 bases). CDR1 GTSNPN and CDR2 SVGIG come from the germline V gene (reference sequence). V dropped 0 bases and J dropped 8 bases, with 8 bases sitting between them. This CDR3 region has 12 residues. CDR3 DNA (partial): TGTGCCTGGAGTGTAAAAGGGGATGAG. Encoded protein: CAWSVKGDE. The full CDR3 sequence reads CAWSVKGDEQFF.

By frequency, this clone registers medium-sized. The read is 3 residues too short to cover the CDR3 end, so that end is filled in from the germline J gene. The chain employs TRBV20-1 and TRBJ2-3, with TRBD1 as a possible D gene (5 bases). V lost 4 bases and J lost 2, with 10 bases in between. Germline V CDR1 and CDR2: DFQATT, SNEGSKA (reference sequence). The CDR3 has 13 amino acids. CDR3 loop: CSAIRQNTDTQYF. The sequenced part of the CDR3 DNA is TGCAGTGCTATTAGACAGAACACAGATACG.

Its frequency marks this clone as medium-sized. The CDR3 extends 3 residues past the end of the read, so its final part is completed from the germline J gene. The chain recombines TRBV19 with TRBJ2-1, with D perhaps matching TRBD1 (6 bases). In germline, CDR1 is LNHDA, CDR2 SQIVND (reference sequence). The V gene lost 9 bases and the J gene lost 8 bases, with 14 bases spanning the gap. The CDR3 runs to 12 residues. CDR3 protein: CASRGDDHEQFF. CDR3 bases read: TGTGCCAGCAGGGGCGACGACCATGAG.

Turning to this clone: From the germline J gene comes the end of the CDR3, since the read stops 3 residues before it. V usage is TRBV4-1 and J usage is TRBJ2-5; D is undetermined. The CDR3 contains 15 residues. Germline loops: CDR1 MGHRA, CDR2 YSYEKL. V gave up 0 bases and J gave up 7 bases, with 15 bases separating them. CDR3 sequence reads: CASSQDFSVLRTQYF. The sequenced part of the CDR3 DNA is TGCGCCAGCAGCCAAGACTTTTCCGTCCTGCGGACC.